These 12 T cell receptor beta chains were all obtained from the same sample, sequenced in a study of PD-L1 blockade in urothelial cancer. Time point indicated: peripheral blood 6 weeks after treatment start. Method: immunoSEQ multiplex PCR; TCRdb's copy keeps in-frame clones and lacks some. The sample has about 91,000 clones, approximately 87% seen once; the top ten hold around 7.7%. This sample comprised PBMCs, obtained around atezolizumab (anti-PD-L1) treatment. Receptors originate from a man in his 70s with urothelial cancer.

The V and J genes are TRBV14 and TRBJ2-7; 7 bases fit TRBD2. The CDR3 is 13 amino acids. The germline gives CDR1 SGHDN, CDR2 FVKESK. Trimming at V came to 8 bases and at J to 0 bases, leaving 4 bases not matched to a gene. The CDR3 DNA reads as TGTGCCAGCGGGACTACCACCTCCTACGAGCAGTACTTC. Protein: CASGTTTSYEQYF. The full variable domain, completed using reference TRBV14 and TRBJ2-7, is EAGVTQFPSHSVIEKGQTVTLRCDPISGHDNLYWYRRVMGKEIKFLLHFVKESKQDESGMPNNRFLAERTGGTYSTLKVQPAELEDSGVYFCASGTTTSYEQYFGPGTRLTVT.

The chain uses TRBV27 and TRBJ1-3; 9 nucleotides align to TRBD1. There are 11 residues in the CDR3. CDR1 is MNHEY, CDR2 SMNVEV, per germline (reference sequence). Germline trimming cut 10 bases from V and 7 bases from J; bases unmatched to any gene: 2. CDR3 DNA: TGTGCCACCGGACAGGGGAACACCATATATTTT. Amino acids: CATGQGNTIYF.

The chain is built from TRBV5-1 and TRBJ2-1, with a possible D match to TRBD2 (6 bases). From germline, CDR1 is SGHRS and CDR2 YFSETQ. Deletions cut 0 bases from V and 0 bases from J, with 13 bases between. The CDR3 is made up of 17 amino acids. The chain's CDR3 is CASSLAGGLSSYNEQFF. Written as DNA, the CDR3 is TGCGCCAGCAGCTTGGCCGGGGGTTTAAGCTCCTACAATGAGCAGTTCTTC.

This clone was seen a handful of times. This chain links TRBV4-1 with TRBJ1-1, with 7 nucleotides matching TRBD1. Germline V lookup: CDR1 MGHRA, CDR2 YSYEKL. The CDR3 has 15 residues. Unmatched junction bases numbered 7, after V lost 1 base and J lost 5 bases. The CDR3 sequence is CASSQAAGGKTEAFF. The CDR3 region has the DNA TGCGCCAGCAGCCAAGCGGCAGGGGGTAAGACTGAAGCTTTCTTT.

The V and J genes are TRBV5-1 and TRBJ2-3; 8 nucleotides line up with TRBD2. Germline V CDR1 and CDR2: SGHRS, YFSETQ. The CDR3 is made up of 14 amino acids. With V trimmed by 6 bases and J by 5 bases, 8 bases remained unmatched. In DNA form, the CDR3 reads TGCGCCAGCACCTTCGGGCTAGCGGGAGATACGCAGTATTTT. Amino acids: CASTFGLAGDTQYF.

CDR3 loop: CAWTSDRGQEGYTF. The CDR3 DNA is TGTGCCTGGACGTCGGACAGGGGGCAGGAGGGCTACACCTTC. The chain employs TRBV30 and TRBJ1-2; 11 nucleotides agree with TRBD1. Unmatched junction bases numbered 9, after V lost 4 bases and J lost 8 bases. The germline gives CDR1 GTSNPN, CDR2 SVGIG (reference sequence). This CDR3 contains 14 residues.

The chain joins TRBV28 to TRBJ2-3; weak D call: TRBD1 (6 bases). Trimming took off 5 bases at V and 0 bases at J, with 9 bases between the two ends. The germline gives CDR1 MDHEN, CDR2 SYDVKM. The CDR3 length is 14 residues. The CDR3 nucleotides are TGTGCCAGCAGTACAGGGCACAGCACAGATACGCAGTATTTT. It yields the protein CASSTGHSTDTQYF.

The chain links TRBV13 to TRBJ2-2; TRBD2 matches 8 bases. CDR1 is PRHDT and CDR2 is FYEKMQ in the germline V gene (reference sequence). CDR3 length: 18 amino acids. J gave up 4 bases and V 5 bases, and 15 bases lay outside the gene matches. CDR3 coding DNA: TGTGCCAGCAGCCACTGGGGCGGCGGGAGGATAAGCACCGGGGAGCTGTTTTTT. This gives the protein CASSHWGGGRISTGELFF.

This chain connects TRBV28 to TRBJ1-1; a possible D gene is TRBD1 (6 bases). Germline-derived CDR1 and CDR2 are MDHEN and SYDVKM. Trimming stripped 4 bases from V and 6 bases from J, with 21 bases between. CDR3 length: 16 residues. The CDR3 is CASSSHDLQGIPEAFF. CDR3 DNA: TGTGCCAGCAGTTCCCACGACTTGCAGGGGATCCCTGAAGCTTTCTTT.

The table lists this clone with a few counts. V is TRBV10-2 and J is TRBJ1-5; D ambiguous. V was pared by 6 bases and J by 4 bases, with 10 bases between. The CDR3 loop spans 13 amino acids. CDR1 and CDR2 from the germline V gene are WSHSY and SAAADI. CDR3 nucleotides: TGCGCCAGCAGCGTGGGAGTGAATCAGCCCCAGCATTTT. Translation gives CASSVGVNQPQHF.

This rearrangement joins TRBV30 to TRBJ2-5; D perhaps matches TRBD2 (6 bases). Trimming shortened V by 3 bases and J by 1 base, and 9 bases separated the two germline ends. The CDR3 has 13 residues. The germline V gene has CDR1 GTSNPN and CDR2 SVGIG (reference sequence). The CDR3 DNA reads as TGTGCCTGGAGCCAGGGAGGCCAAGAGACCCAGTACTTC. Amino acid sequence: CAWSQGGQETQYF.

This clone was counted between two and nine times. The chain couples TRBV11-2 to TRBJ1-6; D possibly corresponds to TRBD1 (5 bases). The CDR3 spans 15 residues. V lost 5 bases, J lost 9 bases, and 17 bases lay in between. The V gene's germline CDR1 is SGHAT and CDR2 FQNNGV. The CDR3, as DNA: TGTGCCAGCAGCCACCAGGGAATGGCTGGTTCACCCCTCCACTTT. This codes for CASSHQGMAGSPLHF.